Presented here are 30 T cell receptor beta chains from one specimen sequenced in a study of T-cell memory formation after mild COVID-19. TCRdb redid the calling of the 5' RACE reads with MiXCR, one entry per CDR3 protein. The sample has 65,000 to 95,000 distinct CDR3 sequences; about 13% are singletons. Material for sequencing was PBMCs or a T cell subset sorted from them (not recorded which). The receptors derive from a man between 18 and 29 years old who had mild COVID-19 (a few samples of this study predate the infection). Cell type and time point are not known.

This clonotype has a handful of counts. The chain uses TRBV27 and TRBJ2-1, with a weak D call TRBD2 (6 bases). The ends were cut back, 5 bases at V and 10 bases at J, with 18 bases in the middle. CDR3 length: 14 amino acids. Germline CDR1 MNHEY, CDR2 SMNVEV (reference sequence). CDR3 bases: TGTGCCAGCAGTATCCGGGACCCGGAGGGGGAGCAGTTCTTC. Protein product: CASSIRDPEGEQFF.

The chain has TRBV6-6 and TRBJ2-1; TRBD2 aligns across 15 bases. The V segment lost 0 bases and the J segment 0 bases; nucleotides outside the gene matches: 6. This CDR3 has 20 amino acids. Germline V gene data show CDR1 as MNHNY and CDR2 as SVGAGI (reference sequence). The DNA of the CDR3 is TGTGCCAGCAGTTACTCCCAGGGACTAGCGGGGGGTAGCTCCTACAATGAGCAGTTCTTC. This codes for CASSYSQGLAGGSSYNEQFF.

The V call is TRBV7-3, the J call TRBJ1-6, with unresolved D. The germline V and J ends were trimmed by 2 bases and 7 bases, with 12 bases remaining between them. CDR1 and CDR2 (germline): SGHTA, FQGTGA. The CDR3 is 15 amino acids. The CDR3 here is CASSLSGFGNSPLHF. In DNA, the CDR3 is TGTGCCAGCAGCTTATCAGGATTCGGGAATTCACCCCTCCACTTT.

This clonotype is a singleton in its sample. CDR3 nucleotide sequence: TGTGCCAGCAGCGAAGGCAGCGGGACTAGCGGGAGTGCCCCCCGGGGAGAGACCCAGTACTTC. Protein sequence: CASSEGSGTSGSAPRGETQYF. The chain has TRBV5-5 and TRBJ2-5; 14 positions agree with TRBD2. CDR1 SGHKS and CDR2 YYEKEE come from the germline V gene (reference sequence). CDR3 size: 21 residues. V lost 4 bases, J lost 4 bases, and 21 bases stayed unmatched.

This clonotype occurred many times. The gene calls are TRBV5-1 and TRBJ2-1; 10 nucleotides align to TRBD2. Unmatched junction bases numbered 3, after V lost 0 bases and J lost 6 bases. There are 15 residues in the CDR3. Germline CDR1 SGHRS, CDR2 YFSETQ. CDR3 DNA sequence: TGCGCCAGCAGCTTGGTAGCGGGGGGCCTCAATGAGCAGTTCTTC. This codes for CASSLVAGGLNEQFF.

The CDR3 is CASSDIPRDTQYF. The CDR3 DNA sequence: TGTGCCAGCAGTGATATCCCACGAGATACGCAGTATTTT. V usage is TRBV2 and J usage is TRBJ2-3, with unresolved D. CDR3 length equals 13 residues. V lost 3 bases and J 5 bases, leaving 9 bases between the germline ends. From germline, CDR1 is SNHLY and CDR2 FYNNEI.

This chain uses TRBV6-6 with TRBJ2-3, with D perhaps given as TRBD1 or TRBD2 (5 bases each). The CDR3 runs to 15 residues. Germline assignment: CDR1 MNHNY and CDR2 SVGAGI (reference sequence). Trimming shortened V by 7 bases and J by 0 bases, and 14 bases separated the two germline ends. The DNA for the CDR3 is TGTGCCAGCATTTTTGGGGGATCTAGCACAGATACGCAGTATTTT. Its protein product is CASIFGGSSTDTQYF.

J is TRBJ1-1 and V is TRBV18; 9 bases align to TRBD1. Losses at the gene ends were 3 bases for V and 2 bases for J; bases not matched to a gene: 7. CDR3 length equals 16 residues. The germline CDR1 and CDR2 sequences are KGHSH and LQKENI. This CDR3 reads CASSPRPQGANTEAFF. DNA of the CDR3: TGTGCCAGCTCACCGAGGCCACAGGGGGCAAACACTGAAGCTTTCTTT.

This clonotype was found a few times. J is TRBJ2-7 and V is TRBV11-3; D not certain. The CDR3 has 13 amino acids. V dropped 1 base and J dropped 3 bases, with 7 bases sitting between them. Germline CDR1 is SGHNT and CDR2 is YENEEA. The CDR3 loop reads CASSLAADYEQYF. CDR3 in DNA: TGTGCCAGCAGCTTAGCTGCGGACTACGAGCAGTACTTC.

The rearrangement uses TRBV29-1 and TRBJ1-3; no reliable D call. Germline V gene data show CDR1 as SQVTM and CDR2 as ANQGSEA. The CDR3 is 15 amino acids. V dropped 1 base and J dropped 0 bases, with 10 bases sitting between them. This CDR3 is CSVEAPWGSGNTIYF. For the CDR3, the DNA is TGCAGCGTTGAAGCCCCATGGGGCTCTGGAAACACCATATATTTT. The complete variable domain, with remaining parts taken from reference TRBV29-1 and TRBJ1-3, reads SAVISQKPSRDICQRGTSLTIQCQVDSQVTMMFWYRQQPGQSLTLIATANQGSEATYESGFVIDKFPISRPNLTFSTLTVSNMSPEDSSIYLCSVEAPWGSGNTIYFGEGSWLTVV.

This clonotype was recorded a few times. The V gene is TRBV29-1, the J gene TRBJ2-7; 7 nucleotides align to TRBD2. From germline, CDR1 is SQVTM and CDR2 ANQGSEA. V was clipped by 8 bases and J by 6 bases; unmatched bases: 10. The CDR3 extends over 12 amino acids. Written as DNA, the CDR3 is TGCAGCATGCGAGCGGGATGGGGCGAGCAGTACTTC. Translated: CSMRAGWGEQYF.

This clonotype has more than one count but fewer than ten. The CDR3 is CASSLLQGAMPEQYF. In DNA form, the CDR3 reads TGCGCCAGCAGCTTATTGCAGGGGGCGATGCCCGAGCAGTACTTC. This chain joins TRBV5-1 and TRBJ2-7, with 8 positions matching TRBD1. CDR3 size: 15 residues. In germline, CDR1 is SGHRS, CDR2 YFSETQ. V lost 2 bases to trimming and J lost 6 bases; unmatched junction nucleotides: 10.

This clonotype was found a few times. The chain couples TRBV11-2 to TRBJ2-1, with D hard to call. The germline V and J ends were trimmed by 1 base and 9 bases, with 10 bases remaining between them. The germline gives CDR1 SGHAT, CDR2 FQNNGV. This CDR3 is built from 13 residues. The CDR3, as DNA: TGTGCCAGCAGCTTAGCCGAGTTGGGTGAGCAGTTCTTC. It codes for CASSLAELGEQFF.

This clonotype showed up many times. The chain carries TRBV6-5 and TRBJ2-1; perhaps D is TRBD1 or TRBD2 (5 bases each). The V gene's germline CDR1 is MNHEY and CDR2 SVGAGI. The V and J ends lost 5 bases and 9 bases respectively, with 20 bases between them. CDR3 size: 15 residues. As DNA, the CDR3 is TGTGCCAGCAGTCACCCCTCTGAGTACGGGGCTGAGCAGTTCTTC. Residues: CASSHPSEYGAEQFF.

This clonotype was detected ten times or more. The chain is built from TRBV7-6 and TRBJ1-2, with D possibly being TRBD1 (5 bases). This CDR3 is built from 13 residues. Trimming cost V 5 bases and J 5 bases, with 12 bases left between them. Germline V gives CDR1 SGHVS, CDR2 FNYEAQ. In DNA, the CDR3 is TGTGCCAGCAGCCCGGGGGGGACGTATGGCTACACCTTC. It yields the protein CASSPGGTYGYTF. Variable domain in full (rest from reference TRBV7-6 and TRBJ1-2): GAGVSQSPRYKVTKRGQDVALRCDPISGHVSLYWYRQALGQGPEFLTYFNYEAQQDKSGLPNDRFSAERPEGSISTLTIQRTEQRDSAMYRCASSPGGTYGYTFGSGTRLTVV.

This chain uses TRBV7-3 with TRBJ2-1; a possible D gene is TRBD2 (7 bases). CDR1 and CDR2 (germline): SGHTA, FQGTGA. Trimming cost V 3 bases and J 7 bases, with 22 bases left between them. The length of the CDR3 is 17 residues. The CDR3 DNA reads TGTGCCAGCAGCTTTCTGGTGGGCGGGGGCCGGTCGAATGAGCAGTTCTTC. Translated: CASSFLVGGGRSNEQFF.

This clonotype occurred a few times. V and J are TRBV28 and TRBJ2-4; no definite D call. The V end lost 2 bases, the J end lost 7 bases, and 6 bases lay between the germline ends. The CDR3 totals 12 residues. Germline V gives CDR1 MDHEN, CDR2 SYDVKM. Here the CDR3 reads CASSLGVNIQYF. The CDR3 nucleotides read TGTGCCAGCAGTTTAGGTGTTAACATTCAGTACTTC. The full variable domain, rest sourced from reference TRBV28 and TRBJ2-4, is DVKVTQSSRYLVKRTGEKVFLECVQDMDHENMFWYRQDPGLGLRLIYFSYDVKMKEKGDIPEGYSVSREKKERFSLILESASTNQTSMYLCASSLGVNIQYFGAGTRLSVL.

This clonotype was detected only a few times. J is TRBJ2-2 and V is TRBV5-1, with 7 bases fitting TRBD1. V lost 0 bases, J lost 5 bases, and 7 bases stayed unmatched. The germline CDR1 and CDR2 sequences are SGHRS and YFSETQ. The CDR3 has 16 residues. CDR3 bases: TGCGCCAGCAGCTTGGTAAAAGGACAGGCAACCGGGGAGCTGTTTTTT. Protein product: CASSLVKGQATGELFF.

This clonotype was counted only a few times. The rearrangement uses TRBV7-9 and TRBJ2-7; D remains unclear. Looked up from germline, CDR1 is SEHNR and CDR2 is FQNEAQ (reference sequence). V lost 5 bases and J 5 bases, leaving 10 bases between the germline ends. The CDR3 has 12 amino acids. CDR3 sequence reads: CASSPLGNEQYF. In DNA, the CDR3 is TGTGCCAGCAGCCCCCTGGGCAACGAGCAGTACTTC. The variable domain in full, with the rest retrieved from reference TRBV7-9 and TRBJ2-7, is DTGVSQNPRHKITKRGQNVTFRCDPISEHNRLYWYRQTLGQGPEFLTYFQNEAQLEKSRLLSDRFSAERPKGSFSTLEIQRTEQGDSAMYLCASSPLGNEQYFGPGTRLTVT.

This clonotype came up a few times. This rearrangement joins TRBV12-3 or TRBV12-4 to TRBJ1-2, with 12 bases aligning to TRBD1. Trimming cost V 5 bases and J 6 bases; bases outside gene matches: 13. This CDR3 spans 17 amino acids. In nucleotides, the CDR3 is TGTGCCAGCAGTCACGGGACAGGGGGCGGAATCGAGCATGGCTACACCTTC. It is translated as CASSHGTGGGIEHGYTF.

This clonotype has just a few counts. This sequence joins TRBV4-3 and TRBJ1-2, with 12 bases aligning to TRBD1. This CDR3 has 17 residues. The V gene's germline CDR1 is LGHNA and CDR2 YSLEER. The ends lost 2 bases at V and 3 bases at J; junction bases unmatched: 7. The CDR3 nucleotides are TGCGCCAGCAGCCAACGGGACAGGGGGCCCGTTCACTATGGCTACACCTTC. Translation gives CASSQRDRGPVHYGYTF.

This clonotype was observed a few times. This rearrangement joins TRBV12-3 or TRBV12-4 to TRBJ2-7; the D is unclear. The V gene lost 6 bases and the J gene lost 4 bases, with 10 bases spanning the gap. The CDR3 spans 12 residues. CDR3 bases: TGTGCCAGCAGCCCTTCCGGGTACGAGCAGTACTTC. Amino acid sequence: CASSPSGYEQYF.

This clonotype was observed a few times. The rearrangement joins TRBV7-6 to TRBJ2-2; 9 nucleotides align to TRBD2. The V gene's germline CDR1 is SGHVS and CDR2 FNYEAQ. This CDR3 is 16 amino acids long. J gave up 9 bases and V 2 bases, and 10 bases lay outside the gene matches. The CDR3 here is CASSLLLLAGTRELFF. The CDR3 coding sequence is TGTGCCAGCAGCTTACTGTTGCTAGCGGGGACCAGGGAGCTGTTTTTT.

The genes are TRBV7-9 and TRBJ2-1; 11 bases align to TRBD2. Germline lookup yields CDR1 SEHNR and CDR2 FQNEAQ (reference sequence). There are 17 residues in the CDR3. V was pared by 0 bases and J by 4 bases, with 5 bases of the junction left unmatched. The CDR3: CASSLAVAGGPYNEQFF. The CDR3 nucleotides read TGTGCCAGCAGCTTAGCGGTAGCGGGGGGGCCTTACAATGAGCAGTTCTTC.

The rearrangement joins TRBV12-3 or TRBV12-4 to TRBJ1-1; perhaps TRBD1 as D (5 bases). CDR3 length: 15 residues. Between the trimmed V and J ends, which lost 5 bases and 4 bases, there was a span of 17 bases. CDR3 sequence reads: CASSRGSIMGTEAFF. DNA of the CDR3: TGTGCCAGCAGTCGGGGCAGTATAATGGGCACTGAAGCTTTCTTT.

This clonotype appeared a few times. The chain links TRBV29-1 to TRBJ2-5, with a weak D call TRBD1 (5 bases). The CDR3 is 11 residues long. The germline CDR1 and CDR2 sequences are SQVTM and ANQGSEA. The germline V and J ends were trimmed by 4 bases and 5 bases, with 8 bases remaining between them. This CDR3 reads CSVASGETQYF. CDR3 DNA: TGCAGCGTTGCATCAGGGGAGACCCAGTACTTC.

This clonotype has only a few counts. CDR3: CASSQDYLSGATYKDTQYF. The CDR3 region has the DNA TGTGCCAGCAGCCAAGACTACCTCTCCGGGGCCACGTACAAAGATACGCAGTATTTT. V is TRBV3-1 and J is TRBJ2-3; D might be TRBD1 or TRBD2, each matching 5 bases. V was shortened by 0 bases and J by 5 bases, with 24 bases between the two germline ends. The CDR3 contains 19 residues. Germline V gene data show CDR1 as LGHDT and CDR2 as YNNKEL (reference sequence).

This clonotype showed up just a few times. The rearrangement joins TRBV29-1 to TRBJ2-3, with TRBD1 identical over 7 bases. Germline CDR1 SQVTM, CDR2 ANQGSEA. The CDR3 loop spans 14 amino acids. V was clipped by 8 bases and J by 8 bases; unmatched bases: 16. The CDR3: CSTRDSVVKGTQYF. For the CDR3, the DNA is TGCAGCACCCGGGACAGTGTAGTTAAGGGTACGCAGTATTTT.

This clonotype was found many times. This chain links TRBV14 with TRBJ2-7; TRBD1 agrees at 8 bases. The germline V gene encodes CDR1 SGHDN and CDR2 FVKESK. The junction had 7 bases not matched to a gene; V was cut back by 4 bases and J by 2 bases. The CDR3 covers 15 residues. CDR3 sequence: CASSPGPTGAYEQYV. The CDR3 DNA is TGTGCCAGCAGCCCTGGACCGACAGGGGCCTACGAGCAGTACGTC.

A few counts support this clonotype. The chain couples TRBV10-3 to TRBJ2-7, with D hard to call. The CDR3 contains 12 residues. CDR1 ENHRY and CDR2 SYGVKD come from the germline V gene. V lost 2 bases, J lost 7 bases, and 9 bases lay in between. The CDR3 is CAISEPEWEQYF. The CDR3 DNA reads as TGTGCCATCAGTGAGCCCGAGTGGGAGCAGTACTTC.